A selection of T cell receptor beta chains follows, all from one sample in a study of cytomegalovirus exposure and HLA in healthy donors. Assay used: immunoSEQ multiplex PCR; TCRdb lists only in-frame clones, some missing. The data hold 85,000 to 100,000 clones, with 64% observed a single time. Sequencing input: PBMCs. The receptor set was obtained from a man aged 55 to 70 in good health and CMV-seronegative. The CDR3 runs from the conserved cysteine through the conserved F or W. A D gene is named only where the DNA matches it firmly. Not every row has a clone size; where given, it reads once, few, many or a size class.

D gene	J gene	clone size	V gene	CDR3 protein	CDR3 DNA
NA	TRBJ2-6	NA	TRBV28	CASSSPDRFRSGANVLTF	TGTGCCAGCAGTTCCCCTGACAGGTTTCGCTCTGGGGCCAACGTCCTGACTTTC
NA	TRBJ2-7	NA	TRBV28	CASSLTALSSYEQYF	TGTGCCAGCAGTTTAACAGCCTTGAGCTCCTACGAGCAGTACTTC
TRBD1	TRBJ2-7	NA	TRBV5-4	CASGTGKAYEQYF	TGTGCCAGCGGGACAGGAAAAGCCTACGAGCAGTACTTC
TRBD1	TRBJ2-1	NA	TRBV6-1	CASTERTGEGEQFF	TGTGCCAGCACCGAAAGGACAGGGGAGGGTGAGCAGTTCTTC
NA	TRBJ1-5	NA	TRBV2	CASSESPGDQPQHF	TGTGCCAGCAGTGAATCGCCAGGGGATCAGCCCCAGCATTTT
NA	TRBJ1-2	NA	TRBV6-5	CASRTGVVDYGYTF	TGTGCCAGCAGGACAGGAGTGGTAGACTATGGCTACACCTTC
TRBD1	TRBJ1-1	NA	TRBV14	CASSRNRGLGTEAFF	TGTGCCAGCAGCCGAAACAGGGGGCTGGGCACTGAAGCTTTCTTT
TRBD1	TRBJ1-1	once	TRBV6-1	CASTGQGVTEAFF	TGTGCCAGCACTGGACAGGGGGTCACTGAAGCTTTCTTT
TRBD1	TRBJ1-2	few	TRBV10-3	CAIRQGNPSLYGYTF	TGTGCCATCCGACAGGGGAACCCATCCCTTTATGGCTACACCTTC
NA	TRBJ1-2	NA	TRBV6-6	CASSYSQGFDYGYTF	TGTGCCAGCAGTTACTCGCAGGGTTTCGACTATGGCTACACCTTC
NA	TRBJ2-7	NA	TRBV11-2	CASSWGGRGMDEQYF	TGTGCCAGCAGCTGGGGGGGCAGGGGAATGGACGAGCAGTACTTC
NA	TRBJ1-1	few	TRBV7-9	CASSLGGEVPEAFF	TGTGCCAGCAGCTTAGGGGGCGAGGTTCCTGAAGCTTTCTTT
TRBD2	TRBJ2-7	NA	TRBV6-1	CASSRGGSSYEQYF	TGTGCCAGCAGCCGGGGGGGGAGCTCCTACGAGCAGTACTTC
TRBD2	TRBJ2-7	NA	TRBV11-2	CASSLEVGPFAGEYF	TGTGCCAGCAGCTTAGAAGTGGGTCCCTTCGCGGGGGAGTACTTC
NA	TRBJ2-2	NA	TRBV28	CASSLASTPRTGELFF	TGTGCCAGCAGTTTAGCGAGTACCCCCCGCACCGGGGAGCTGTTTTTT
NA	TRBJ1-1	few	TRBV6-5	CASSQTGNTEAFF	TGTGCCAGCAGCCAGACGGGGAACACTGAAGCTTTCTTT
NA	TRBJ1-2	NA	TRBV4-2	CASSQAAGGRGAHANYGYTF	TGTGCCAGCAGCCAAGCGGCGGGGGGGCGCGGAGCACATGCTAACTATGGCTACACCTTC
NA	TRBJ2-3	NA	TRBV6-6	CASSFQDSTDTQYF	TGTGCCAGCAGTTTTCAGGATAGCACAGATACGCAGTATTTT
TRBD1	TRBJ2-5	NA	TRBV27	CASSSSDRQETQYF	TGTGCCAGCAGTTCCTCGGACAGGCAAGAGACCCAGTACTTC
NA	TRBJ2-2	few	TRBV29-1	CSVRQFMSGELFF	TGCAGCGTTCGACAGTTTATGTCCGGGGAGCTGTTTTTT
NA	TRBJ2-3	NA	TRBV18	CASSPPSRAPDTQYF	TGTGCCAGCTCACCACCGTCCAGGGCCCCAGATACGCAGTATTTT
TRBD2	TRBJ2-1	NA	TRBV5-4	CASSPPGTGGINEQFF	TGTGCCAGCAGCCCACCTGGGACGGGAGGTATTAATGAGCAGTTCTTC
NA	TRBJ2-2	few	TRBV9	CASSDRRVSNTGELFF	TGTGCCAGCAGCGATCGCCGGGTATCCAACACCGGGGAGCTGTTTTTT
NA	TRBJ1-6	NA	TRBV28	CASSLQRAWNSPLHF	TGTGCCAGCAGTTTGCAGAGGGCATGGAATTCACCCCTCCACTTT
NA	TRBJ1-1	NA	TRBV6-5	CASSPNGGHGAFF	TGTGCCAGCAGCCCCAATGGGGGCCATGGGGCTTTCTTT
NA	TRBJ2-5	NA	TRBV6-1	CASSEARNQLQETQYF	TGTGCCAGCAGTGAAGCGCGGAACCAACTGCAAGAGACCCAGTACTTC
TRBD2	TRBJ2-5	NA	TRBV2	CATHRLAVETQYF	TGTGCCACTCACCGGCTAGCGGTGGAGACCCAGTACTTC
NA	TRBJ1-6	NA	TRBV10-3	CAISELMGRALHF	TGTGCCATCAGTGAGTTGATGGGGAGGGCCCTCCACTTT
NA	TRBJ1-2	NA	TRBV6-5	CAALSGVKGYTF	TGTGCCGCTCTATCGGGGGTCAAGGGCTACACCTTC
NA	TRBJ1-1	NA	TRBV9	CASMGGLNTEAFF	TGTGCCAGCATGGGGGGACTGAACACTGAAGCTTTCTTT
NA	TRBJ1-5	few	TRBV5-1	CASSLAGGSNQPQHF	TGCGCCAGCAGCTTGGCCGGAGGCAGCAATCAGCCCCAGCATTTT
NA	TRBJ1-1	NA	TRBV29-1	CSVATTLNTEAFF	TGCAGCGTAGCTACGACTCTAAACACTGAAGCTTTCTTT
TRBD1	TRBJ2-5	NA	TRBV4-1	CASSQVGKDRWGTETQYF	TGCGCCAGCAGCCAAGTAGGAAAGGACAGGTGGGGGACAGAGACCCAGTACTTC
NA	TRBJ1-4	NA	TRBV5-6	CASSDIRVWEKLFF	TGTGCCAGCAGCGACATCAGGGTTTGGGAAAAACTGTTTTTT
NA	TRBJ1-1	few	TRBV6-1	CASSARQLSNTEAFF	TGTGCCAGCAGTGCACGACAGCTTTCGAACACTGAAGCTTTCTTT
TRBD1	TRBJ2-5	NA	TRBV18	CASSRDRGETQYF	TGTGCCAGCTCACGTGACAGGGGTGAGACCCAGTACTTC
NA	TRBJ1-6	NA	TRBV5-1	CASSLTDNSPLHF	TGCGCCAGCAGCTTAACAGATAATTCACCCCTCCACTTT
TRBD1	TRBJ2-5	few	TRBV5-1	CASSDLGTGEETQYF	TGCGCCAGCAGCGATCTTGGGACAGGGGAAGAGACCCAGTACTTC
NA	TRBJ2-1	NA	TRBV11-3	CASSLSTVYNEQFF	TGTGCCAGCAGCTTATCGACAGTATACAATGAGCAGTTCTTC
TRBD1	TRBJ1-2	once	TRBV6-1	CASRRTGLAYGYTF	TGTGCCAGCAGGCGGACAGGGCTTGCCTATGGCTACACCTTC
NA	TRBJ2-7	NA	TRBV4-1	CASSQGPYGGRNEQYF	TGCGCCAGCAGCCAAGGCCCGTATGGGGGGAGGAACGAGCAGTACTTC
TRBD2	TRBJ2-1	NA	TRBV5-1	CASSLAGGDRSYNEQFF	TGCGCCAGCAGCTTGGCCGGGGGGGACCGCTCCTACAATGAGCAGTTCTTC